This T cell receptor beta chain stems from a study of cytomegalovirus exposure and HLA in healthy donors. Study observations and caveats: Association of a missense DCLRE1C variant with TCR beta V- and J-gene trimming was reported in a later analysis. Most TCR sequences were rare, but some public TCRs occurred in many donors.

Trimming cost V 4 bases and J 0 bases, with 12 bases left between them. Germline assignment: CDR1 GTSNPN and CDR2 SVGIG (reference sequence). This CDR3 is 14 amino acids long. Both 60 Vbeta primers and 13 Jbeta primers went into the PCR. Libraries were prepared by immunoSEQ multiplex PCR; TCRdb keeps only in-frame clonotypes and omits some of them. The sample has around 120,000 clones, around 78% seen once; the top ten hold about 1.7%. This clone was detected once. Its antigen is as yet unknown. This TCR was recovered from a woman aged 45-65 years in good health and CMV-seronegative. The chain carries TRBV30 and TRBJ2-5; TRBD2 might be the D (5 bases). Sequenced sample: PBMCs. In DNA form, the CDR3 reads TGTGCCTGGACTATGAGGGAACACCAAGAGACCCAGTACTTC. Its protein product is CAWTMREHQETQYF.